The entry below describes one T cell receptor beta chain. The entry originates in a study of beta chain features in type 1 diabetes. As for the study in general: Age, gender, cell numbers and subset yield matched between patients and controls.

What was sequenced were expressed TCRB transcripts, since all of the isolated RNA had been reverse transcribed. TCRdb keeps only in-frame clones here, not all; method: immunoSEQ multiplex PCR. Of 450,000 to 600,000 clones detected, approximately 30% appear once; the ten largest clones hold 0.05% to 0.065%. Germline CDR1 reads SGHDT; CDR2 reads YYEEEE. This CDR3 has 15 amino acids. Trimming shortened V by 4 bases and J by 8 bases, and 18 bases separated the two germline ends. Only one heparinised blood draw was taken per donor, and its volume averaged approximately 100 mL. The sequenced sample consisted of naive CD4+ T cells from blood. The chain combines TRBV5-6 with TRBJ1-4; D remains unclear. The source of this sequence is a man younger than 30 in good health. The CDR3: CASSPLKGTREKLFF. The DNA for the CDR3 is TGTGCCAGCAGCCCTCTCAAGGGCACGAGGGAAAAACTGTTTTTT.